This T cell receptor beta chain stems from a study of T cell responses to AZD1222 COVID-19 vaccine. About this clone: What it recognizes is unknown.

Sequencing was performed with immunoSEQ multiplex PCR; in TCRdb, only in-frame clones are kept and a portion is missing. Of about 110,000 clones detected, around nine tenths appear once; the ten largest clones hold over 15%. Between the trimmed V and J ends, which lost 3 bases and 4 bases, there was a span of 26 bases. Germline-derived CDR1 and CDR2 are KGHDR and SFDVKD. The CDR3 spans 19 residues. Findings and caveats of the study: Seropositive status at baseline applied to only a handful of AZD1222 recipients.

This material consisted of peripheral blood, taken on day 0 of AZD1222 vaccination. The TCR sequence derives from an adult in good health. The chain has TRBV24-1 and TRBJ2-5; maybe TRBD2 (10 bases). The CDR3 DNA reads as TGTGCCACCAGTGATCCAACAGGGGGCCTAGCGGGAGCTACAGAGACCCAGTACTTC. Translating it yields CATSDPTGGLAGATETQYF.